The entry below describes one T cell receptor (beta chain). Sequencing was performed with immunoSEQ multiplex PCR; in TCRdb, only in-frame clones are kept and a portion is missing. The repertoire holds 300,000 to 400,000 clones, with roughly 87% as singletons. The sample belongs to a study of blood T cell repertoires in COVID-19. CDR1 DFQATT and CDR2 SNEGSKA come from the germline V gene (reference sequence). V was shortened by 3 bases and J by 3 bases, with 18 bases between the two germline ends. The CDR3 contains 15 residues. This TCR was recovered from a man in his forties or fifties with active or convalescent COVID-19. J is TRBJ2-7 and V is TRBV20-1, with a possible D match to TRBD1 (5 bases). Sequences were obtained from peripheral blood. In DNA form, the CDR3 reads TGCAGTGCTAGTCCCCCAGCCCGGCAGGGCTACGAGCAGTACTTC. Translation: CSASPPARQGYEQYF.